This T cell receptor (beta chain) was profiled in a study of post-analysis software for immune sequencing data. Study-level results: Compared with controls, patients showed significantly lower normalized Chao1 diversity. Comparison of patients with controls showed about 5 TRBV segments more frequent in patients, TRBV5-6, TRBV5-1 and TRBV20-1 among them. Samples sharing a preparation batch grouped tightly together when assessed by F measure.

With respect to this clonotype: The antigen is not known.

CDR1 and CDR2 from the germline V gene are DFQATT and SNEGSKA (reference sequence). The V and J ends lost 0 bases and 5 bases respectively, with 7 bases between them. This CDR3 has 12 amino acids. Unique molecular identifiers tagged the TCR beta cDNA libraries. TCRdb recomputed calls from the PCR reads with MiXCR, one row per CDR3 protein. The sample yields about 540,000 distinct CDR3 sequences, about a third seen once. The rearrangement links TRBV20-1 to TRBJ1-1; D ambiguous. Sequenced material: blood. The TCR originated in a girl aged 2 to 17 with multiple sclerosis. CDR3 sequence reads: CSARDISTEAFF. The CDR3 region has the DNA TGCAGTGCTAGAGACATTTCGACTGAAGCTTTCTTT.